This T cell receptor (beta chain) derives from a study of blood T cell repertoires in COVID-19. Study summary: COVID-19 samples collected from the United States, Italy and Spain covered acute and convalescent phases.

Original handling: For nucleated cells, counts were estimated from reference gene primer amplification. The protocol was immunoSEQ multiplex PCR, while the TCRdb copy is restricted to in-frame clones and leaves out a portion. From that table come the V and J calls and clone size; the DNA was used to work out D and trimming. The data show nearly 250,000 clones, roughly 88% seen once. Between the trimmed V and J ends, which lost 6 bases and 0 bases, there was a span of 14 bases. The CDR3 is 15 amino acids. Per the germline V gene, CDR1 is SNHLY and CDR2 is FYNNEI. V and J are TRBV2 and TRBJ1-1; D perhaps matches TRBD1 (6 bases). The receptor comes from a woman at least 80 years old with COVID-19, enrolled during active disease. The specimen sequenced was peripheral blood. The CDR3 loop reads CASRQSDRMNTEAFF. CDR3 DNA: TGTGCCAGCAGGCAATCTGACAGGATGAACACTGAAGCTTTCTTT.